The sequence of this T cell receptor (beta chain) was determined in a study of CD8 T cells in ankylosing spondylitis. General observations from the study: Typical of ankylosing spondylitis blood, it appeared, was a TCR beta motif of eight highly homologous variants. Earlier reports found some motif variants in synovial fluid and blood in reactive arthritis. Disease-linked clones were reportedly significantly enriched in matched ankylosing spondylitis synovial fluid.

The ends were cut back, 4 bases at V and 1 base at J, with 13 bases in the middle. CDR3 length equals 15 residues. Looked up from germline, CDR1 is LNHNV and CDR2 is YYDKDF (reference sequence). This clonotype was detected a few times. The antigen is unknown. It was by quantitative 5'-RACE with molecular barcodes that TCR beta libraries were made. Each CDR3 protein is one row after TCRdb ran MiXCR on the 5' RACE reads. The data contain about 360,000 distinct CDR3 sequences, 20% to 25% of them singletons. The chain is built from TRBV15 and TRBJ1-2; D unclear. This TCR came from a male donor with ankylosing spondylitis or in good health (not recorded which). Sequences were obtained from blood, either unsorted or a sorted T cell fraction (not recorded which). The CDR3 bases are TGTGCCACCAGCACCCTTATGGCGGTTAACTATGGCTACACCTTC. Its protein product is CATSTLMAVNYGYTF.